This T cell receptor (beta chain) was identified during a study of long-term antiretroviral therapy in people with HIV. Runs used v3.0 of the immunoSEQ assay and were done at survey level. Measured with immunoSEQ multiplex PCR; TCRdb has only the in-frame clones, and not every one. The sample holds over 10,000 clones, about three quarters seen once. Comment on this clone: Its antigen remains unidentified.

The CDR3 length is 18 residues. The V end was cut by 1 base, the J end by 2 bases, with 24 bases between. The germline V gene has CDR1 SQVTM and CDR2 ANQGSEA. Study-wide points: Blood was collected between the mid-2000s and the late 2010s, possibly under older ART regimens.

It was in the United States that all participants with HIV were treated. The material was unsorted PBMCs, obtained about 3.3 years before starting antiretroviral therapy. V usage is TRBV29-1 and J usage is TRBJ2-7, with D possibly TRBD1 on 6 matching bases. This TCR was sampled from a man aged 35 to 55 with HIV. The CDR3 sequence is CSVEGANRDSFGTYEQYF. CDR3 in DNA: TGCAGCGTTGAAGGGGCGAACAGGGATTCCTTCGGGACCTACGAGCAGTACTTC.